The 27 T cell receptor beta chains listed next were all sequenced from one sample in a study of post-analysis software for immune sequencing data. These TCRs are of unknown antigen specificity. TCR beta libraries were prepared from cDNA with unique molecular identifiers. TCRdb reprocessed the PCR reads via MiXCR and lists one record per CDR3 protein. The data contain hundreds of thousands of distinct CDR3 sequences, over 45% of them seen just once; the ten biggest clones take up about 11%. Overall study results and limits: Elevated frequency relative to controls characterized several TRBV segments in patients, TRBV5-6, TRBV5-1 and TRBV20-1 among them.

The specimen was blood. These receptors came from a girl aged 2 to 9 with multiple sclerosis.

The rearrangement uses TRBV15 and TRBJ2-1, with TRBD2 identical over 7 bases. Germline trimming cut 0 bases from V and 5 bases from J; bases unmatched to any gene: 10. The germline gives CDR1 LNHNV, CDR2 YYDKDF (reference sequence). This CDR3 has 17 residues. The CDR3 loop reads CATSRDLGAGPNNEQFF. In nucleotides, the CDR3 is TGTGCCACCAGCAGAGATCTTGGAGCGGGGCCAAACAATGAGCAGTTCTTC.

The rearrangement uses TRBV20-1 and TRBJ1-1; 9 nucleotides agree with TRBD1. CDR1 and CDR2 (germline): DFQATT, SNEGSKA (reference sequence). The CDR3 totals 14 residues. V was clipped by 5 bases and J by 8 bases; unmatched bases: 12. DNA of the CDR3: TGCAGTGCTCCTCTGGGACAGGGAAATACCGAAGCTTTCTTT. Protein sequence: CSAPLGQGNTEAFF.

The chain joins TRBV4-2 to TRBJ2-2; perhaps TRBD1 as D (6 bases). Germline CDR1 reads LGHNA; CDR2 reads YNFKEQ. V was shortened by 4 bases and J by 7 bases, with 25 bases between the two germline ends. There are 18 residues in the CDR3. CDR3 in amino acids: CASSPLSGDIIGYGELFF. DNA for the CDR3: TGTGCCAGCAGCCCCCTATCAGGGGACATAATAGGGTACGGGGAGCTGTTTTTT.

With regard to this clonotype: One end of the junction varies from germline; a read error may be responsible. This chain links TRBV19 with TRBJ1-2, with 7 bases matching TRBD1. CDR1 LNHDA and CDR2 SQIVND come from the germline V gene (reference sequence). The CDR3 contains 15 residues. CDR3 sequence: CASGISPDRVYGYTF. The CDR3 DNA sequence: TGTGCCAGTGGTATCTCTCCCGACAGGGTGTATGGCTACACCTTC.

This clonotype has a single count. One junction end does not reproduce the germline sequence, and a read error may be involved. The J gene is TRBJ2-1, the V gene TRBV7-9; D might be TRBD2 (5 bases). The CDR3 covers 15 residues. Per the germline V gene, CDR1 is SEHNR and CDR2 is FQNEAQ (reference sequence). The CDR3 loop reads CASSLVEGFYKEQFF. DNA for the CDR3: TGTGCCAGCAGCTTAGTTGAGGGCTTCTACAAGGAGCAGTTCTTC. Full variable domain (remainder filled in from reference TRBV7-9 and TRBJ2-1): DTGVSQNPRHKITKRGQNVTFRCDPISEHNRLYWYRQTLGQGPEFLTYFQNEAQLEKSRLLSDRFSAERPKGSFSTLEIQRTEQGDSAMYLCASSLVEGFYKEQFFGPGTRLTVL.

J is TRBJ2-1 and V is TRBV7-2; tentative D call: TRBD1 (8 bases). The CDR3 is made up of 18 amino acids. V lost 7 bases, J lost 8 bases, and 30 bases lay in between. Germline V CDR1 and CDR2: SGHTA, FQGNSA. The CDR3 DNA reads TGTGCCAGCACCCGGACAGGGTATGCGGGGGCCTCCTTGGATGAGCAGTTCTTC. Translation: CASTRTGYAGASLDEQFF.

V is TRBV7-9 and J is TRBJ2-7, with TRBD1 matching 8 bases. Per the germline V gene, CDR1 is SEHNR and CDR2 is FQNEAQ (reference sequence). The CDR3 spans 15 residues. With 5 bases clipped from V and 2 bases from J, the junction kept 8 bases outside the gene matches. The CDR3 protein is CASSPGQASTYEQYF. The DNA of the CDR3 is TGTGCCAGCAGCCCGGGACAGGCCTCGACCTACGAGCAGTACTTC.

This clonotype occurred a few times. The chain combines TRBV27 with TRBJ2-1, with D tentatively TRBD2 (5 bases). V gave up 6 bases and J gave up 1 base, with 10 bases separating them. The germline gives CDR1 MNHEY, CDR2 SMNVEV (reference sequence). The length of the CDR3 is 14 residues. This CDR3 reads CASSRTGSYNEQFF. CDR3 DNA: TGTGCCAGCAGCCGGACGGGATCCTACAATGAGCAGTTCTTC.

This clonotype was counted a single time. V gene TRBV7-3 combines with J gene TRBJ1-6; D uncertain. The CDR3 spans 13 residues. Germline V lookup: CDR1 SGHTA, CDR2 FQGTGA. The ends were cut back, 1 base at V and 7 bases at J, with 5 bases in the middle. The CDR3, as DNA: TGTGCCAGCAGCTTAAGTTACAATTCACCCCTCCACTTT. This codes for CASSLSYNSPLHF.

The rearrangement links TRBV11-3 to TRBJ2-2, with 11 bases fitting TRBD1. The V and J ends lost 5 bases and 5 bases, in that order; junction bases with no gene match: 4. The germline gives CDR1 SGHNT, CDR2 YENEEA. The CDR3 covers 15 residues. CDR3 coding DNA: TGTGCCAGCAGCCGCGGGACAGGGGGTACCGGGGAGCTGTTTTTT. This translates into CASSRGTGGTGELFF.

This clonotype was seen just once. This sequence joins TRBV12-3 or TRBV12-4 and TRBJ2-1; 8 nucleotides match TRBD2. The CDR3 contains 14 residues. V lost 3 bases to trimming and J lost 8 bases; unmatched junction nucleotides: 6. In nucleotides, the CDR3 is TGTGCCAGCAGTTTTCTCTTAGCGGGATATGAGCAGTTCTTC. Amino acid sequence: CASSFLLAGYEQFF.

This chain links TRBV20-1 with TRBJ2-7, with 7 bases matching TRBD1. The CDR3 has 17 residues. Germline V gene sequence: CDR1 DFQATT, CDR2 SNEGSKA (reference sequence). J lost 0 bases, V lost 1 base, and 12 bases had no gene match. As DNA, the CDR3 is TGCAGTGCTAGAGGCGCGGTGGGGACAGAAAGCTCCTACGAGCAGTACTTC. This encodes CSARGAVGTESSYEQYF.

DNA of the CDR3: TGTGCCAGCAGCTCCCCAGGGGGGGGGCATGAAAAACTGTTTTTT. Translated: CASSSPGGGHEKLFF. The chain is built from TRBV7-2 and TRBJ1-4; 7 bases fit TRBD1. Unmatched junction bases numbered 8, after V lost 4 bases and J lost 6 bases. The CDR3 contains 15 residues. Per germline, CDR1 SGHTA and CDR2 FQGNSA.

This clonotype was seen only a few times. CDR3 nucleotide sequence: TGTGCCAGCTATCGTTCCGGGCAGCACAATGAAAAACTGTTTTTT. Amino acid sequence: CASYRSGQHNEKLFF. The chain has TRBV2 and TRBJ1-4; the D is unclear. CDR3 length: 15 residues. V lost 8 bases to trimming and J lost 5 bases, with 18 bases between them. Germline values: CDR1 SNHLY, CDR2 FYNNEI.

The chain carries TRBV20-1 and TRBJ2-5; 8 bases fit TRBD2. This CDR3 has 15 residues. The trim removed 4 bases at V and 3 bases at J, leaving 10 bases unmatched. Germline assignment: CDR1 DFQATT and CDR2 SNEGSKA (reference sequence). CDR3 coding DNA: TGCAGTGCTACCGCCGGGACTAGGCGTAAAGAGACCCAGTACTTC. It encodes CSATAGTRRKETQYF.

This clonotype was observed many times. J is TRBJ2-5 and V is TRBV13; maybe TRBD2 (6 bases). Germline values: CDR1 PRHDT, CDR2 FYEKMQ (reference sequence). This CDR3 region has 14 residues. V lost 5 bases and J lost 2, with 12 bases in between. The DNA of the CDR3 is TGTGCCAGCAGCGCCAGGGACTTTCAAGAGACCCAGTACTTC. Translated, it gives CASSARDFQETQYF.

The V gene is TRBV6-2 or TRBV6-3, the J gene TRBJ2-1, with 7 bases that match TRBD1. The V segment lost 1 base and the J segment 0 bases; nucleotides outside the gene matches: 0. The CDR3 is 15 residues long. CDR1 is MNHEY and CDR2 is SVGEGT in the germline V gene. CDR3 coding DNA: TGTGCCAGCAGTTACTGGGACAGCTCCTACAATGAGCAGTTCTTC. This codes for CASSYWDSSYNEQFF.

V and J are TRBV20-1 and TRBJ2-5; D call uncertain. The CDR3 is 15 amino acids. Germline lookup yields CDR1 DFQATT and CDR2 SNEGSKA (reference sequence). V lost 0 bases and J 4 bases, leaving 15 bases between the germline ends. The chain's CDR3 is CSARDLRPPGETQYF. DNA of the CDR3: TGCAGTGCTAGAGATCTCCGCCCCCCGGGAGAGACCCAGTACTTC.

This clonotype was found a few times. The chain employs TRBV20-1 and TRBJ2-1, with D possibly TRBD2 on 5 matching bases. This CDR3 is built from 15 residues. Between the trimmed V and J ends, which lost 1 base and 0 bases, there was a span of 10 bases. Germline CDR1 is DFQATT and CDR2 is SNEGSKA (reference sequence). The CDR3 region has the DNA TGCAGTGCTAGAGTCGGCGGGTTCTCCTACAATGAGCAGTTCTTC. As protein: CSARVGGFSYNEQFF.

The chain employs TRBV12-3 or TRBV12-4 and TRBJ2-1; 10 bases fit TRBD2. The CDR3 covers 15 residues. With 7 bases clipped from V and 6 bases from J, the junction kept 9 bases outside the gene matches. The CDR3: CASTPTSGKLNEQFF. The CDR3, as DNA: TGTGCCAGCACCCCCACTAGCGGGAAGCTCAATGAGCAGTTCTTC.

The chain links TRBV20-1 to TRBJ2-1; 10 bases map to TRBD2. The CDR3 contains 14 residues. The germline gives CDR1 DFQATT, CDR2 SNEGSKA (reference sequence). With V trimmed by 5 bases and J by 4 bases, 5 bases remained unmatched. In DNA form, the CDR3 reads TGCAGTGCTCCTCAGCGGGAGGGTTACAATGAGCAGTTCTTC. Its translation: CSAPQREGYNEQFF.

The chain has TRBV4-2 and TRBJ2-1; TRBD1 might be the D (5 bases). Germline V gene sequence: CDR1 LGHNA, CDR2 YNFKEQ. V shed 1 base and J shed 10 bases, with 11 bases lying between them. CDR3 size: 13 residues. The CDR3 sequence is CASSQVHRGEQFF. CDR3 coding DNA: TGTGCCAGCAGCCAAGTGCATAGGGGCGAGCAGTTCTTC.

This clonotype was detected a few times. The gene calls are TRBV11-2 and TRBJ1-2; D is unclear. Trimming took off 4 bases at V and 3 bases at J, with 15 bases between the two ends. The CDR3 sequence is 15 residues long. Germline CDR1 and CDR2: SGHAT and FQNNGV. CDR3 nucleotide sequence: TGTGCCAGCAGCTCACCGGGCCGACGGGACTATGGCTACACCTTC. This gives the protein CASSSPGRRDYGYTF.

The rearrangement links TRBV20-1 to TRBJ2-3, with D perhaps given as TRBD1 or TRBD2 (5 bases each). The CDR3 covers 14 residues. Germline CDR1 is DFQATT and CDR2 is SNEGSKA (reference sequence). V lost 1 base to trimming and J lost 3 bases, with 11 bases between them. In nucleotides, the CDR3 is TGCAGTGCTAGAGTGGGGGTCTGGACAGATACGCAGTATTTT. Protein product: CSARVGVWTDTQYF.

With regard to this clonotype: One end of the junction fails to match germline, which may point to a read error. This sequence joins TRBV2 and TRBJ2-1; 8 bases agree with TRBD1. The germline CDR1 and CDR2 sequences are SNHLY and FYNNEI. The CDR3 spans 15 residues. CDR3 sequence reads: CASSEAGTGSNEQFF. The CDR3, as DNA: TGTGCCAGCAGCGAAGCCGGGACAGGCTCCAATGAGCAGTTCTTC.

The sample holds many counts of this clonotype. CDR3 sequence: CASSQGGETQYF. The CDR3 DNA follows: TGTGCCAGCAGCCAAGGGGGAGAGACCCAGTACTTC. The chain carries TRBV6-5 and TRBJ2-5; D may be TRBD1 (6 bases). The CDR3 is 12 amino acids. The germline V and J ends were trimmed by 6 bases and 4 bases, with 9 bases remaining between them. Germline V lookup: CDR1 MNHEY, CDR2 SVGAGI.

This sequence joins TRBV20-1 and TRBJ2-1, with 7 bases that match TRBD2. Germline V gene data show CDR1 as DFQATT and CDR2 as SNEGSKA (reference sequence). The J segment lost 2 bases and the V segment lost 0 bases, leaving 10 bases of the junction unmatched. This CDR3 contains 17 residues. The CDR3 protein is CSARDQSGALTYNEQFF. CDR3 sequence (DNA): TGCAGTGCTAGAGATCAGAGCGGGGCATTGACCTACAATGAGCAGTTCTTC.